One sample yielded the 10 T cell receptor beta chains listed below, sequenced in a study of monozygotic twins with cystic fibrosis. The protocol was immunoSEQ multiplex PCR, while the TCRdb copy is restricted to in-frame clones and leaves out a portion. In the table there are some 17,000 clones, approximately 96% of which are singletons. Sequenced input: blood. The receptors come from a girl aged 2 to 9 with cystic fibrosis.

The chain recombines TRBV2 with TRBJ1-2; D gene unclear. V lost 3 bases, J lost 4 bases, and 9 bases lay in between. Per germline, CDR1 SNHLY and CDR2 FYNNEI. This CDR3 has 13 residues. CDR3 sequence (DNA): TGTGCCAGCAGTGAGGCAGAAGGCTATGGCTACACCTTC. Encoded protein: CASSEAEGYGYTF.

CDR3 in amino acids: CASRFRMAGEQYF. CDR3 coding DNA: TGTGCCAGCAGGTTCCGTATGGCGGGGGAGCAGTACTTC. The chain couples TRBV11-2 to TRBJ2-7; weak D call: TRBD2 (6 bases). CDR3 size: 13 residues. CDR1 is SGHAT, CDR2 FQNNGV, per germline. The germline V and J ends were trimmed by 6 bases and 7 bases, with 16 bases remaining between them.

The chain has TRBV11-3 and TRBJ1-2, with unresolved D. Germline V gives CDR1 SGHNT, CDR2 YENEEA. The CDR3 sequence is 15 residues long. Trimming took 4 bases from V and 4 from J, leaving 16 bases between them. The CDR3 sequence: CASSSPGRGSYGYTF. The CDR3, as DNA: TGTGCCAGCAGCTCCCCCGGGAGAGGCTCCTATGGCTACACCTTC. The full variable domain, rest sourced from reference TRBV11-3 and TRBJ1-2, is EAGVVQSPRYKIIEKKQPVAFWCNPISGHNTLYWYLQNLGQGPELLIRYENEEAVDDSQLPKDRFSAERLKGVDSTLKIQPAELGDSAVYLCASSSPGRGSYGYTFGSGTRLTVV.

V usage is TRBV10-2 and J usage is TRBJ2-5; weak D call: TRBD1 (6 bases). Trimming left V 2 bases short and J 5 bases short, with 18 bases between. CDR1 and CDR2 (germline): WSHSY, SAAADI. This CDR3 is 16 amino acids long. The CDR3 bases are TGCGCCAGCAGTGAGATAAGATTCAGGGGTAAGGAGACCCAGTACTTC. Amino acid sequence: CASSEIRFRGKETQYF.

The gene calls are TRBV19 and TRBJ1-5; 12 bases line up with TRBD1. Germline assignment: CDR1 LNHDA and CDR2 SQIVND (reference sequence). Trimming cost V 5 bases and J 9 bases; bases outside gene matches: 5. The CDR3 is 14 residues long. CDR3 sequence: CASSAGTGGGPQHF. The CDR3, as DNA: TGTGCCAGTAGTGCCGGGACAGGGGGCGGGCCCCAGCATTTT.

CDR3 coding DNA: TGTGCCAGCAGTGAAGACAATTTGGGGGCCCAGCATTTT. Its translation: CASSEDNLGAQHF. V usage is TRBV2 and J usage is TRBJ1-5, with D possibly being TRBD1 (5 bases). The CDR3 is made up of 13 amino acids. V was clipped by 1 base and J by 11 bases, with 12 bases between them. CDR1 is SNHLY, CDR2 FYNNEI, per germline.

The chain carries TRBV5-1 and TRBJ2-2, with TRBD1 identical over 9 bases. CDR3 length: 17 amino acids. V shed 4 bases, J shed 5 bases, and the junction held 12 bases outside the gene matches. CDR1 is SGHRS and CDR2 is YFSETQ in the germline V gene. CDR3: CASSRARDRALTGELFF. Here the CDR3 DNA reads TGCGCCAGCAGCCGGGCAAGGGACAGGGCTCTTACCGGGGAGCTGTTTTTT.

J is TRBJ2-5 and V is TRBV5-4; TRBD2 agrees at 8 bases. The length of the CDR3 is 15 residues. The V and J ends lost 1 base and 1 base, in that order; junction bases with no gene match: 3. In germline, CDR1 is SGHNT, CDR2 YYREEE (reference sequence). CDR3 in DNA: TGTGCCAGCAGCTTGTCGGGGGGGACCCAAGAGACCCAGTACTTC. Translation: CASSLSGGTQETQYF.

The gene calls are TRBV5-1 and TRBJ2-5; 13 bases align to TRBD2. With V trimmed by 7 bases and J by 5 bases, 2 bases remained unmatched. Germline V gene data show CDR1 as SGHRS and CDR2 as YFSETQ. The CDR3 is 13 residues long. The CDR3 loop reads CASQGLAGETQYF. CDR3 DNA: TGCGCCAGCCAGGGACTAGCGGGGGAGACCCAGTACTTC.

The V gene is TRBV6-4, the J gene TRBJ2-1, with 10 bases aligning to TRBD1. J was trimmed by 4 bases and V by 6 bases; bases with no gene match: 3. The germline V gene encodes CDR1 MRHNA and CDR2 SNTAGT. The CDR3 sequence is 14 residues long. The CDR3 DNA reads TGTGCCAGCAGAAAGGGACAGGGGTACAATGAGCAGTTCTTC. Its protein product is CASRKGQGYNEQFF.